This T cell receptor (beta chain) was documented in a study of blood T cell repertoires in COVID-19. Study in general: The origin of the acute and convalescent COVID-19 samples was the United States, Italy and Spain.

The CDR3 is made up of 12 amino acids. The V end lost 8 bases, the J end lost 2 bases, and 12 bases lay between the germline ends. Germline V gene data show CDR1 as GTSNPN and CDR2 as SVGIG (reference sequence). Seattle's cohort entered during active infection and was followed longitudinally. Original methodology: Amplified reference gene primers provided the basis for estimating nucleated cell counts. Assay used: immunoSEQ multiplex PCR; TCRdb lists only in-frame clones, some missing. The V and J calls and clone size come from that table; D and trimming were worked out from the DNA. The table lists roughly 200,000 clones, around four fifths of them singletons.

Sequencing was carried out using peripheral blood. This rearrangement joins TRBV30 to TRBJ1-2; D is unresolved. This clonotype was sampled from a woman of 80 years or more with COVID-19, enrolled during active disease. DNA for the CDR3: TGTGCCCGCCACGAGGAGAACTATGGCTACACCTTC. Translated, it gives CARHEENYGYTF.